The next 18 T cell receptor beta chains were all read from a single sample in a study of vaccination and CD4 T cells after COVID-19. Treatment of the sample: approximately nine-day PBMC culture with coronavirus spike peptide pools or control peptides (ViraFEST assay). Sequence data for DNA of cultured CD4+ T cells were generated by the Oncomine TCR Beta short-read assay. TCRdb reprocessed the PCR reads with MiXCR, giving one entry per CDR3 protein. The profile covers about 14,000 distinct CDR3 sequences, with around two fifths appearing a single time and approximately 15% taken by the ten largest. No antigen has been identified for these receptors. Sample: cultured CD4+ T cells from blood. The receptors come from a human donor with COVID-19.

This sequence joins TRBV12-5 and TRBJ1-1, with D unresolved. CDR3 length equals 15 residues. The germline V gene has CDR1 LGHNT and CDR2 FRNRAP. V lost 5 bases and J 0 bases, leaving 13 bases between the germline ends. The chain's CDR3 is CASGPPRTMNTEAFF. DNA of the CDR3: TGTGCTAGTGGTCCACCAAGGACCATGAACACTGAAGCTTTCTTT.

In its sample, this clonotype was seen a few times. The chain uses TRBV5-1 and TRBJ1-1, with TRBD1 matching over 8 bases. V trimming: 3 bases; J trimming: 5 bases; junction bases outside the gene matches: 9. The CDR3 is 15 residues long. Germline V gene data show CDR1 as SGHRS and CDR2 as YFSETQ. In DNA form, the CDR3 reads TGCGCCAGCAGCTCTACGGGGACAGGAACAACTGAAGCTTTCTTT. Translating gives CASSSTGTGTTEAFF.

The V and J genes are TRBV4-2 and TRBJ2-3; 11 nucleotides align to TRBD2. Per germline, CDR1 LGHNA and CDR2 YNFKEQ. V was clipped by 4 bases and J by 2 bases; unmatched bases: 2. The CDR3 spans 15 residues. The CDR3 sequence is CASSPLAGVTDTQYF. The CDR3 DNA is TGTGCCAGCAGCCCACTAGCGGGGGTCACAGATACGCAGTATTTT.

CDR3 coding DNA: TGTGCCAGCAGTGACGACCTGGGGACAGGGCGATTGGGAGCTTTCTTT. Translated, it gives CASSDDLGTGRLGAFF. V usage is TRBV6-1 and J usage is TRBJ1-1, with 9 bases fitting TRBD1. Germline trimming cut 3 bases from V and 10 bases from J; bases unmatched to any gene: 15. The CDR3 extends over 16 amino acids. The germline CDR1 and CDR2 sequences are MNHNS and SASEGT.

The chain links TRBV11-2 to TRBJ1-1; D is unclear. The germline V and J ends were trimmed by 3 bases and 1 base, with 6 bases remaining between them. Germline loops: CDR1 SGHAT, CDR2 FQNNGV. The CDR3 is 13 amino acids. In nucleotides, the CDR3 is TGTGCCAGCAGCTTTGGACCGAACACTGAAGCTTTCTTT. This translates into CASSFGPNTEAFF.

This clonotype has more than one count but fewer than ten. The V call is TRBV27, the J call TRBJ2-2; D remains ambiguous. The V and J ends lost 4 bases and 1 base respectively, with 7 bases between them. CDR1 is MNHEY and CDR2 is SMNVEV in the germline V gene (reference sequence). The CDR3 runs to 14 residues. This CDR3 is CASSSTQNTGELFF. For the CDR3, the DNA is TGTGCCAGCAGTTCGACCCAGAACACCGGGGAGCTGTTTTTT.

The V and J genes are TRBV19 and TRBJ1-2; D perhaps matches TRBD1 (5 bases). V was pared by 5 bases and J by 4 bases, with 17 bases between. Looked up from germline, CDR1 is LNHDA and CDR2 is SQIVND (reference sequence). This CDR3 has 15 amino acids. The CDR3 protein is CASSPPGREGYGYTF. DNA for the CDR3: TGTGCCAGTAGTCCTCCGGGACGGGAGGGCTATGGCTACACCTTC.

The J gene is TRBJ1-2, the V gene TRBV11-3; D is uncertain. The V gene's germline CDR1 is SGHNT and CDR2 YENEEA. The CDR3 has 16 amino acids. V lost 0 bases to trimming and J lost 0 bases, with 11 bases between them. CDR3: CASSLEGRGANYGYTF. CDR3 in DNA: TGTGCCAGCAGCTTAGAGGGCCGGGGAGCTAACTATGGCTACACCTTC.

The chain couples TRBV10-3 to TRBJ2-2; the match to TRBD1 covers 12 bases. The CDR3 sequence is 17 residues long. Germline CDR1 is ENHRY and CDR2 is SYGVKD. V was pared by 8 bases and J by 8 bases, with 15 bases of the junction left unmatched. The CDR3 DNA sequence: TGTGCCATCCGACCATCCCCGGGACAGGGGGCATTGGGGGAGCTGTTTTTT. Its protein product is CAIRPSPGQGALGELFF.

The chain employs TRBV7-9 and TRBJ2-5, with D tentatively TRBD2 (5 bases). V was shortened by 1 base and J by 5 bases, with 20 bases between the two germline ends. Germline V gene lookup returns CDR1 SEHNR and CDR2 FQNEAQ (reference sequence). CDR3 length equals 17 residues. The CDR3 nucleotides read TGTGCCAGCAGCTTAGGGGGAGTGGCACCTGAGAGGGAGACCCAGTACTTC. It yields the protein CASSLGGVAPERETQYF.

In this sample, this clonotype is medium-sized. The chain combines TRBV6-5 with TRBJ1-5, with D possibly being TRBD1 (5 bases). The CDR3 has 13 residues. The germline V gene encodes CDR1 MNHEY and CDR2 SVGAGI. The V and J ends lost 4 bases and 6 bases respectively, with 10 bases between them. Here the CDR3 reads CASSSDDSQPQHF. In DNA, the CDR3 is TGTGCCAGCAGTTCTGATGACAGTCAGCCCCAGCATTTT.

This clonotype was recorded a few times. The chain is built from TRBV7-2 and TRBJ1-1; D unresolved. Per the germline V gene, CDR1 is SGHTA and CDR2 is FQGNSA. CDR3 length: 15 amino acids. The ends were cut back, 1 base at V and 4 bases at J, with 13 bases in the middle. The CDR3 sequence is CASSLERVLSTEAFF. The CDR3 DNA is TGTGCCAGCAGCTTAGAAAGGGTCCTGAGCACTGAAGCTTTCTTT.

The chain is built from TRBV24-1 and TRBJ2-3; D uncertain. CDR3 size: 13 residues. Trimming cost V 3 bases and J 3 bases, with 6 bases left between them. Per the germline V gene, CDR1 is KGHDR and CDR2 is SFDVKD. CDR3 coding DNA: TGTGCCACCAGTGATCCCCCGACAGATACGCAGTATTTT. The encoded protein is CATSDPPTDTQYF.

The genes are TRBV2 and TRBJ1-5, with 9 nucleotides matching TRBD1. The trim removed 4 bases at V and 0 bases at J, leaving 4 bases unmatched. CDR3 length equals 16 residues. Germline V gene lookup returns CDR1 SNHLY and CDR2 FYNNEI. CDR3 in amino acids: CASSGGTGSSNQPQHF. For the CDR3, the DNA is TGTGCCAGCAGTGGAGGGACAGGGTCTAGCAATCAGCCCCAGCATTTT.

This chain joins TRBV2 and TRBJ1-2; the match to TRBD1 covers 8 bases. Germline assignment: CDR1 SNHLY and CDR2 FYNNEI. V trimming: 3 bases; J trimming: 7 bases; junction bases outside the gene matches: 10. The CDR3 totals 15 residues. CDR3: CASSDSYRGNGGYTF. CDR3 nucleotide sequence: TGTGCCAGCAGTGATAGTTACAGGGGGAATGGTGGCTACACCTTC. The variable domain in full, with the rest retrieved from reference TRBV2 and TRBJ1-2, is EPEVTQTPSHQVTQMGQEVILRCVPISNHLYFYWYRQILGQKVEFLVSFYNNEISEKSEIFDDQFSVERPDGSNFTLKIRSTKLEDSAMYFCASSDSYRGNGGYTFGSGTRLTVV.

This clonotype has just a few counts. The rearrangement joins TRBV19 to TRBJ1-1; 9 bases map to TRBD1. The CDR3 has 15 amino acids. Germline V gene lookup returns CDR1 LNHDA and CDR2 SQIVND (reference sequence). Trimming cost V 5 bases and J 4 bases; bases outside gene matches: 8. Here the CDR3 DNA reads TGTGCCAGTAGTTCACAGGGGGCCGGGATCACTGAAGCTTTCTTT. Protein product: CASSSQGAGITEAFF.

The V call is TRBV20-1, the J call TRBJ1-2; no clear D. In germline, CDR1 is DFQATT, CDR2 SNEGSKA (reference sequence). The CDR3 consists of 16 residues. The V end was cut by 1 base, the J end by 1 base, with 16 bases between. CDR3 coding DNA: TGCAGTGCTAGAGTCCAGGTTGGGCCGGGTAACTATGGCTACACCTTC. Its protein is CSARVQVGPGNYGYTF.

This clonotype has only a few counts. The junction departs from the called germline gene at one end, perhaps through a read error. V gene TRBV7-7 combines with J gene TRBJ2-3, with 9 bases lining up with TRBD2. Germline V gives CDR1 SSHAT, CDR2 FNYEAQ (reference sequence). There are 15 residues in the CDR3. In nucleotides, the CDR3 is TGTGCTAGCAGCCGCGGGGGGGCGGGCACAGATACGCAGTATTTT. Its protein is CASSRGGAGTDTQYF.